A selection of T cell receptor beta chains follows, all from one sample in a study of cytomegalovirus exposure and HLA in healthy donors. The method was immunoSEQ multiplex PCR; TCRdb's version includes in-frame clones alone and lacks a portion of them. The sample shows fewer than 110,000 clones, almost 80% of them seen only once. Sequencing used PBMCs. These receptors came from a man between 45 and 60 years old in good health and CMV-seropositive. CDR3s include the opening cysteine and the closing phenylalanine or tryptophan. Each record gives: V gene, D gene, J gene, clone size, CDR3 DNA, CDR3 protein. The D gene is left open where the match is weak. Clone sizes are given selectively: once, few, many, or a class where the clone is expanded.

>TRBV7-4|-|TRBJ2-1|-
TGTGCCAGCAGCCCCCGGGTGCTGGCGGTTTCCTACAATGAGCAGTTCTTC
CASSPRVLAVSYNEQFF
>TRBV7-8|-|TRBJ2-1|-
TGTGCCAGCAGTCGAAGCGGGCTCTCCTACAATGAGCAGTTCTTC
CASSRSGLSYNEQFF
>TRBV7-9|TRBD1|TRBJ1-5|few
TGTGCCAGCAGCCCAGTGACAGGGGGTATCCATCAGCCCCAGCATTTT
CASSPVTGGIHQPQHF
>TRBV7-2|-|TRBJ2-2|once
TGTGCCAGCAGCCTCCAGTTTGACACCGGGGAGCTGTTTTTT
CASSLQFDTGELFF
>TRBV7-8|TRBD2|TRBJ2-1|few
TGTGCCAGCAGCTTAGGTCGGCTAGCGGGACTAGCGGGAAGAAACGCCTACAATGAGCAGTTCTTC
CASSLGRLAGLAGRNAYNEQFF
>TRBV7-8|-|TRBJ2-1|-
TGTGCCAGCAGCTTACGAGGCAGGGTGATGGACAATGAGCAGTTCTTC
CASSLRGRVMDNEQFF
>TRBV19|TRBD2|TRBJ2-3|-
TGTGCCAGTAGTAAAGGACTAGGGACTCCAGATACGCAGTATTTT
CASSKGLGTPDTQYF
>TRBV7-6|-|TRBJ2-7|-
TGTGCCAGCAGCTTAGAGGCAGGGAAGCAGTACTTC
CASSLEAGKQYF
>TRBV6-1|-|TRBJ1-4|-
TGTGCCAGCACCCGAACGGCGGTCAATGAAAAACTGTTTTTT
CASTRTAVNEKLFF
>TRBV11-2|TRBD2|TRBJ2-5|-
TGTGCCAGCAGCTTAGGAGCCGCGGGAGGGCCCCGAGAGACCCAGTACTTC
CASSLGAAGGPRETQYF
>TRBV29-1|TRBD2|TRBJ2-7|once
TGCAGCGTGTCTGGGGGGACTAGCGGCCACGAGCAGTACTTC
CSVSGGTSGHEQYF
>TRBV5-6|-|TRBJ1-2|-
TGTGCCAGCAGCTTGGCAGGGATGTATGGCTACACCTTC
CASSLAGMYGYTF
>TRBV28|-|TRBJ2-1|-
TGTGCCAGCAGTCGCCCCTTTGGTATCGGGGGTGAGCAGTTCTTC
CASSRPFGIGGEQFF
>TRBV9|TRBD1|TRBJ1-2|once
TGTGCCAGCAGCGGAAGACAGGGTTACACTGGCTACACCTTC
CASSGRQGYTGYTF
>TRBV6-1|TRBD1|TRBJ2-1|-
TGTGCCAGCAGTGAAGCCGGGACAGCCTACAATGAGCAGTTCTTC
CASSEAGTAYNEQFF